The TCR beta chain described here comes from a study of blood T cell repertoires in COVID-19. Across the whole study: PBMCs, B-cell-depleted T cells, or T cells provided the cDNA or gDNA that made up the material.

Original data processing: Using reference gene primer amplification, nucleated cell counts were estimated. Only in-frame clones appear in the TCRdb table, and some are missing; sequencing was by immunoSEQ multiplex PCR. D and trimming come from the DNA, and the V and J calls and clone size come from that table. The table lists 56,000 or so clones, under 90% of them singletons, with 10% to 15% in the top ten. The clonotype was recovered from a woman older than 75 with acute or convalescent COVID-19. The specimen was peripheral blood.

The DNA for the CDR3 is TGCGCCAGCAGCCAAGGACAGGGTCCAGGGTATGGCTACACCTTC. Translating gives CASSQGQGPGYGYTF. The rearrangement joins TRBV5-1 to TRBJ1-2, with 8 positions matching TRBD1. CDR3 size: 15 residues. V lost 4 bases and J lost 5; bases outside the gene matches: 10. The germline gives CDR1 SGHRS, CDR2 YFSETQ.